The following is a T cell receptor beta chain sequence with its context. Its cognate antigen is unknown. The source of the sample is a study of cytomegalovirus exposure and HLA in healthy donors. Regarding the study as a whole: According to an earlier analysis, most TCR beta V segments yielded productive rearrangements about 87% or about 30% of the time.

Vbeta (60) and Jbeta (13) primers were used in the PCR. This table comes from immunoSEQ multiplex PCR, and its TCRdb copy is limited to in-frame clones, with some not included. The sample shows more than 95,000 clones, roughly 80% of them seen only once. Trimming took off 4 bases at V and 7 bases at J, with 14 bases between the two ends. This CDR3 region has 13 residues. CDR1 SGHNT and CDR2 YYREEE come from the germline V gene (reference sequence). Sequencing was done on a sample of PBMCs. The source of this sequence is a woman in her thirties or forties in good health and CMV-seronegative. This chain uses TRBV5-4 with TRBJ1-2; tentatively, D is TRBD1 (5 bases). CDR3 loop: CASSHWGGRGYTF. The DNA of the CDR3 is TGTGCCAGCAGCCATTGGGGCGGACGTGGCTACACCTTC.